The rows below give T cell receptor beta chains drawn from one sample of a study of blood T cells in healthy people across ages. Via MiXCR, TCRdb re-called the 5' RACE reads, giving one row per CDR3 protein. The sample holds fewer than 800,000 distinct CDR3 sequences, about half seen once. The sequenced material came from blood. Receptors were obtained from a woman aged 55-70 years in good health. CDR3s include the opening cysteine and the closing phenylalanine or tryptophan. The D gene is left open where the match is weak. Part of the rows lack a size; the others show once, few, many or a class for expanded clones.

TRBV20-1	few	-	TRBJ1-2	CSARTAPGYGYTF	TGCAGTGCGAGGACAGCGCCGGGCTATGGCTACACCTTC
TRBV30	-	-	TRBJ1-6	CAWTGGSYNSPLHF	TGTGCCTGGACGGGGGGATCCTATAATTCACCCCTCCACTTT
TRBV29-1	-	-	TRBJ2-7	CSVEFQAESYEQYF	TGCAGCGTTGAATTTCAGGCCGAGTCCTACGAGCAGTACTTC
TRBV4-3	-	TRBD2	TRBJ2-5	CASSPRLAETQYF	TGCGCCAGCAGCCCAAGACTAGCAGAGACCCAGTACTTC
TRBV12-3/TRBV12-4	few	-	TRBJ2-3	CASSIDEDTQYF	TGTGCCAGCAGTATCGACGAGGATACGCAGTATTTT
TRBV7-9	once	-	TRBJ1-1	CASSSTRGTHEAFF	TGTGCCAGCAGCTCGACGCGGGGCACCCATGAAGCTTTCTTT
TRBV28	few	-	TRBJ2-7	CATRAGSYEQYF	TGTGCCACCAGGGCAGGGTCGTACGAGCAGTACTTC
TRBV7-6	-	-	TRBJ2-3	CASSLALQTAGSGRTDTQYF	TGTGCCAGCAGCTTAGCTCTCCAGACCGCGGGTAGCGGACGCACAGATACGCAGTATTTT
TRBV4-3	few	TRBD2	TRBJ2-1	CASSQSGLAGYNEQFF	TGCGCCAGCAGCCAATCCGGACTAGCGGGATACAATGAGCAGTTCTTC
TRBV6-2/TRBV6-3	-	TRBD2	TRBJ2-1	CASSYSWDYAYNEQFF	TGTGCCAGCAGTTACTCTTGGGACTATGCCTACAATGAGCAGTTCTTC
TRBV9	-	-	TRBJ1-4	CASNKGEGEKLFF	TGTGCCAGCAATAAGGGAGAGGGTGAAAAACTGTTTTTT
TRBV18	-	-	TRBJ2-1	CASSLSDSYNEQFF	TGTGCCAGCTCACTTTCCGACAGTTACAATGAGCAGTTCTTC
TRBV20-1	few	-	TRBJ2-7	CSAPDRTHRASYEQYF	TGCAGTGCTCCCGACAGGACTCACAGAGCGTCCTACGAGCAGTACTTC
TRBV12-3/TRBV12-4	-	TRBD1	TRBJ2-1	CASSLDRAAYNEQFF	TGTGCCAGCAGCCTTGACAGGGCAGCCTACAATGAGCAGTTCTTC
TRBV9	-	-	TRBJ2-1	CASSVGYNEQFF	TGTGCCAGCAGTGTTGGTTACAATGAGCAGTTCTTC
TRBV6-2/TRBV6-3	once	TRBD1	TRBJ2-5	CASHGTAQETQYF	TGTGCCAGCCACGGGACAGCACAAGAGACCCAGTACTTC
TRBV3-1	-	-	TRBJ2-1	CASSQGSARGEQFF	TGTGCCAGCAGCCAAGGATCAGCTCGGGGTGAGCAGTTCTTC
TRBV9	-	TRBD2	TRBJ2-1	CASSGTSIMYNEQVF	TGTGCCAGCAGCGGGACTAGCATAATGTACAATGAGCAGGTCTTC
TRBV6-5	-	-	TRBJ2-6	CATRKVSRGTNVLTF	TGTGCCACACGTAAGGTATCTCGTGGGACCAACGTCCTGACTTTC
TRBV6-5	-	-	TRBJ2-5	CASSYLSSQRRETQYF	TGTGCCAGCAGTTACCTGTCCTCGCAGAGGAGGGAGACCCAGTACTTC
TRBV7-2	-	-	TRBJ2-3	CASSSVYTQYF	TGTGCCAGCAGTTCAGTTTATACGCAGTATTTT
TRBV12-3/TRBV12-4	-	-	TRBJ2-3	CASSLVSHSTDTQYF	TGTGCCAGCAGTTTAGTGTCCCATAGCACAGATACGCAGTATTTT
TRBV27	few	-	TRBJ2-7	CASSVKGWSYEQYF	TGTGCCAGCAGTGTAAAAGGGTGGTCCTACGAGCAGTACTTC
TRBV7-3	-	-	TRBJ2-7	CASSLWPGQSSYEQYF	TGTGCCAGCAGCTTATGGCCAGGACAGAGCTCCTACGAGCAGTACTTC
TRBV28	-	-	TRBJ2-1	CACSLVGGGGGKEQFF	TGTGCCTGCAGTTTAGTTGGCGGGGGAGGGGGGAAGGAGCAGTTCTTC
TRBV4-2	-	TRBD2	TRBJ2-7	CASSQEASGSTRYNEQYF	TGTGCCAGCAGCCAAGAGGCTAGCGGGAGTACCCGGTACAATGAGCAGTACTTC
TRBV7-2	few	-	TRBJ2-7	CASSIGQRKSDEQYF	TGTGCCAGCAGCATTGGACAGCGGAAATCCGACGAGCAGTACTTC
TRBV30	-	-	TRBJ1-6	CAWRGGANSPLHF	TGTGCCTGGCGGGGAGGGGCCAATTCACCCCTCCACTTT
TRBV5-1	-	-	TRBJ2-7	CASSLGVDEQYF	TGCGCCAGCAGCTTGGGGGTGGACGAGCAGTACTTC
TRBV10-3	-	TRBD2	TRBJ2-1	CAISEDGGAYNEQFF	TGTGCCATCAGTGAGGACGGGGGGGCCTACAATGAGCAGTTCTTC
TRBV6-1	-	TRBD2	TRBJ2-7	CASKLAGGSYEQYF	TGTGCCAGCAAACTAGCGGGCGGTTCCTACGAGCAGTACTTC
TRBV6-5	-	TRBD1	TRBJ2-5	CAISVNRGEETQYF	TGTGCCATCAGTGTAAACAGGGGGGAAGAGACCCAGTACTTC
TRBV28	few	-	TRBJ2-1	CASSAPSYTTYNEQFF	TGTGCCAGCAGTGCGCCTAGCTATACCACCTACAATGAGCAGTTCTTC
TRBV6-5	-	TRBD2	TRBJ2-3	CASSYEGASGADTQYF	TGTGCCAGCAGTTACGAGGGGGCTAGCGGGGCAGATACGCAGTATTTT
TRBV20-1	-	TRBD2	TRBJ2-3	CSARAGTSGTDTQYF	TGCAGTGCTAGAGCCGGGACTAGCGGTACAGATACGCAGTATTTT
TRBV28	few	-	TRBJ2-7	CASSPPPAIEQYF	TGTGCCAGCAGTCCCCCGCCCGCAATCGAGCAGTACTTC
TRBV28	-	TRBD1	TRBJ2-2	CASSFQTGPTGELFF	TGTGCCAGCAGTTTTCAGACAGGGCCCACCGGGGAGCTGTTTTTT
TRBV20-1	-	-	TRBJ2-1	CSARELAATSYNEQFF	TGCAGCGCTAGAGAACTAGCCGCTACCTCCTACAATGAGCAGTTCTTC
TRBV14	few	-	TRBJ2-2	CASSQASGELFF	TGTGCCAGCAGCCAGGCTTCCGGGGAGCTGTTTTTT
TRBV5-1	-	-	TRBJ2-2	CAGSLAGTLNGERFF	TGCGCCGGCAGCTTGGCCGGGACTCTCAACGGGGAGCGGTTTTTT
TRBV15	few	-	TRBJ2-7	CATSSQSYEQYF	TGTGCCACCAGCAGTCAATCCTACGAGCAGTACTTC
TRBV20-1	-	-	TRBJ2-7	CSATRDNPYEQYF	TGCAGTGCCACCCGGGACAACCCCTACGAGCAGTACTTC
TRBV5-1	-	TRBD2	TRBJ2-5	CASSPGGLAGGNQETQYF	TGCGCCAGCAGCCCCGGCGGACTAGCGGGAGGGAACCAAGAGACCCAGTACTTC
TRBV4-2	few	TRBD2	TRBJ2-3	CASSPTLGAGVPDTQYF	TGTGCCAGCAGCCCCACCCTCGGAGCGGGAGTTCCAGATACGCAGTATTTT
TRBV20-1	-	-	TRBJ1-2	CSARGTTKDALYGYTF	TGCAGTGCTAGGGGGACAACCAAAGACGCGCTCTATGGCTACACCTTC
TRBV5-1	few	-	TRBJ2-7	CASSTGGGSSYEQYF	TGCGCCAGCAGCACCGGGGGTGGGTCCTCCTACGAGCAGTACTTC
TRBV27	-	TRBD2	TRBJ2-1	CASSSYRLALSNEQFF	TGTGCCAGCAGTTCGTACCGACTAGCGCTCTCCAATGAGCAGTTCTTC
TRBV2	few	-	TRBJ2-7	CASSEQADYEQYF	TGTGCCAGCAGTGAACAGGCCGATTACGAGCAGTACTTC
TRBV20-1	-	TRBD1	TRBJ2-7	CSPLFRTGTYEQYF	TGCAGTCCTCTATTCCGGACAGGGACCTACGAGCAGTACTTC
TRBV12-3/TRBV12-4	few	TRBD2	TRBJ2-7	CASSPPGGSFSYEQYF	TGTGCCAGCAGTCCCCCCGGCGGGAGTTTCTCCTACGAGCAGTACTTC
TRBV6-2/TRBV6-3	-	TRBD1	TRBJ2-3	CASSLGQFLTDTQYF	TGTGCCAGCAGTTTGGGACAGTTTCTCACAGATACGCAGTATTTT
TRBV7-9	-	TRBD2	TRBJ2-1	CASSKPGTSHHDQFF	TGTGCCAGCAGCAAGCCCGGGACTAGTCATCATGACCAGTTCTTC
TRBV5-5	many	-	TRBJ2-3	CASTPSGRSSDTQYF	TGTGCCAGCACCCCCTCGGGACGGTCGTCAGATACGCAGTATTTT
TRBV6-6	few	TRBD2	TRBJ2-7	CASSYQTSGRFYEQYF	TGTGCCAGCAGTTACCAGACTAGCGGGAGATTTTACGAGCAGTACTTC
TRBV7-3	-	-	TRBJ2-1	CASSLDPSYNEQFF	TGTGCCAGCAGCCTGGACCCTTCCTACAATGAGCAGTTCTTC
TRBV20-1	once	-	TRBJ2-5	CSAEGEGFSNEQYF	TGCAGTGCCGAAGGGGAAGGGTTTTCCAATGAGCAGTACTTC
TRBV29-1	many	-	TRBJ2-6	CSVVEGSTGANVLTF	TGCAGCGTTGTGGAGGGTAGTACTGGGGCCAACGTCCTGACTTTC